This record looks at one TCR beta chain sequence and its context. This clonotype occurred many times. Its antigen is not yet known. No quality values exist for individual bases; no much larger clone is one base distant. This sample was taken from a study of blood T cells in healthy people across ages (dated by TCRdb to the mid-2010s). Broadly, across the study: In model experiments, template switching captured about one uniquely barcoded TCR beta cDNA molecule for every two T cells. Donors were grouped into four age groups: young (average 16 years), middle-aged (around 39), aged (around 62) and long-lived (around 80). The study measured age-related changes in TCR beta repertoire diversity using deep sequencing normalized with unique cDNA molecular identifiers. For two donors (one aged 18 to 30 and one aged 80 or older), the study analyzed two additional independent replicas of 1 million unique cDNA reads from the same blood draw. To avoid experimental bias, donors of different ages were spread randomly across the sequencing lanes.

Donors were 30 to 45 systemically healthy Caucasian individuals from Russia aged roughly 6 to 90 years. Each donor gave approximately 9.3 milliliters of peripheral blood, collected into EDTA-treated Vacutainer tubes. Ficoll-Paque density-gradient centrifugation was used to isolate PBMCs, with at least 6 million per sample. Total RNA was extracted from PBMCs with Trizol reagent, with at least 5 micrograms obtained per sample. Naive CD45RAhigh/CD27high T cell percentages were measured by flow cytometry on a PBMC aliquot from every donor. The protocol used for the library was 5' RACE. Reads for this sample came from an Illumina HiSeq 2500. A second PCR of about 6 to 12 cycles was run with a J-beta primer mix and a sample-barcoded 5' primer. A template-switch 5' adaptor carrying 12 random nucleotides introduced a unique molecular identifier onto each TCR beta cDNA molecule. Each sample yielded at least 3 million CDR3-containing paired-end reads. First-strand cDNA was synthesized from all RNA with the Mint cDNA synthesis kit, primed by a TRBC-specific oligonucleotide. All cDNA was treated with uracil-DNA glycosylase and then went through a first 18-cycle PCR with the universal primers M1SS and BC2_uni_R. Per the source publication's procedure: Normalization of each sample was performed by random selection of 1 million high-quality reads, each carrying a distinct molecular identifier. Reads with shared molecular identifiers were discarded instead of being binned into consensus sequences. MiTCR, run with a Q25 quality threshold and the strictest error-elimination algorithm, handled CDR3 identification, clonotype clustering and error correction. Lower-bound total TCR beta diversity was estimated with a nonparametric unseen species model using Euler transformation. TCRdb applied fastp at Q25 and MiXCR to the public reads, then kept only in-frame beta chains. Under each unique CDR3 protein, matching rows form one entry showing the most common genes and DNA. In this record, the V and J calls reflect TCRdb's handling and not the investigators' own analysis. For this sample the table gives roughly 1.5 million distinct CDR3 sequences, of which under 55% were detected only once. The ten largest make up just over 4% of the sample.

Here is what the overall study found, with its caveats: Because the CMV infection status of the donors was unknown, age-related changes in expanded clonotypes may potentially have been confounded. Estimates of total diversity based on one million sequenced T cells were regarded as lower bounds and as underestimates. As age increased, observed TCR beta diversity per million T cells dropped in a roughly linear way, and a significant reduction was already evident by age 40. The long-lived group showed more naive CD4+ T cells, fewer expanded clones and increased TCR diversity than the aged group, suggesting age selection. A strong correlation was found between observed TCR beta diversity and the percentage of naive T cells measured by flow cytometry. Since profiling was done on bulk unsorted PBMCs, naive and antigen-experienced compartments could not be conclusively compared.

Counted from cysteine to phenylalanine, this CDR3 has 12 amino acids. Just CDR3 DNA is preserved here, 36 bases in frame from base 1. The V end gives up 4 bases and the J end 4 bases, leaving 3 bases in the junction not matched to a gene. Taken from the germline V gene, the CDR1 and CDR2 loops are SQVTM and ANQGSEA. The receptor was derived from a woman aged 18-30 years in good health. Sequenced sample: blood. Recombination connected TRBV29-1 to TRBJ1-2, and TRBD1 aligns with 7 junction nucleotides. The encoded CDR3 is CSVGQGPYGYTF. The sequenced DNA: TGCAGCGTTGGACAGGGACCCTATGGCTACACCTTC.